This T cell receptor (beta chain) came from a study of blood T cell repertoires in COVID-19. The length of the CDR3 is 16 residues. The ends were cut back, 11 bases at V and 4 bases at J, with 26 bases in the middle. Per the germline V gene, CDR1 is SEHNR and CDR2 is FQNEAQ (reference sequence). Authors' data handling: Reference gene primer amplification in the assay estimated nucleated cell counts. The repertoire was sequenced with immunoSEQ multiplex PCR; TCRdb's copy has only in-frame clones and lacks some. V and J calls and clone size are copied from that table; D and trimming were computed from the DNA. The table lists 100,000 to 150,000 clones, 70% to 90% of them singletons.

This rearrangement joins TRBV7-9 to TRBJ1-2; maybe TRBD1 (5 bases). The clonotype originates from a human donor in a cohort sampled during active COVID-19. Sample: peripheral blood. This CDR3 reads CAVSQGTISNGYGYTF. The CDR3 coding sequence is TGTGCCGTCTCCCAGGGCACAATCTCTAACGGCTATGGCTACACCTTC.